The 32 T cell receptor beta chains below were found in one sample sequenced in a study of T cell repertoires in cytomegalovirus infection. TCRdb re-derived calls from the reads in MiXCR, one entry per CDR3 protein. In the table there are 200,000 to 300,000 distinct CDR3 sequences, about 13% of which are singletons. The material sequenced was PBMCs. The receptors shown here come from a human donor in good health (CMV status not recorded). Some clones in this sample may be carry-over from other donors' samples.

This clonotype was counted between two and nine times. The chain uses TRBV29-1 and TRBJ1-1; D not resolved. The CDR3 totals 12 residues. Germline CDR1 is SQVTM and CDR2 is ANQGSEA. V lost 5 bases and J lost 2, with 9 bases in between. CDR3 DNA sequence: TGCAGCGTTCTTAACAGCAACACTGAAGCTTTCTTT. Translation gives CSVLNSNTEAFF.

Concerning this clonotype: A much larger clone differs from this one at a single base, so this may be a read error. This chain uses TRBV7-9 with TRBJ1-1; D is perhaps TRBD1 (6 bases). V lost 10 bases to trimming and J lost 4 bases, with 19 bases between them. From germline, CDR1 is SEHNR and CDR2 FQNEAQ (reference sequence). The CDR3 length is 14 residues. Written as DNA, the CDR3 is TGTGCCACCCTTACGGCAGGGGTGGGCACTGAAGCTTTCTTT. Encoded protein: CATLTAGVGTEAFF.

The chain joins TRBV7-6 to TRBJ2-2, with TRBD2 as a possible D gene (6 bases). CDR3 length: 15 amino acids. The V gene's germline CDR1 is SGHVS and CDR2 FNYEAQ. V shed 7 bases and J shed 0 bases, with 12 bases lying between them. This chain's CDR3 is CASTLGGSNTGELFF. For the CDR3, the DNA is TGTGCCAGCACCCTCGGGGGTTCGAACACCGGGGAGCTGTTTTTT. The full variable domain, with the rest looked up from reference TRBV7-6 and TRBJ2-2, is GAGVSQSPRYKVTKRGQDVALRCDPISGHVSLYWYRQALGQGPEFLTYFNYEAQQDKSGLPNDRFSAERPEGSISTLTIQRTEQRDSAMYRCASTLGGSNTGELFFGEGSRLTVL.

The gene calls are TRBV6-2 or TRBV6-3 and TRBJ2-1, with D uncertain. V dropped 10 bases and J dropped 0 bases, with 16 bases sitting between them. The CDR3 has 15 amino acids. CDR1 MNHEY and CDR2 SVGEGT come from the germline V gene. The CDR3 spells CATKGFHSSYNEQFF. The CDR3, as DNA: TGTGCCACCAAGGGCTTCCATAGCTCCTACAATGAGCAGTTCTTC.

This clonotype was seen repeatedly, ten times or more. The genes are TRBV7-2 and TRBJ2-3; tentative D call: TRBD2 (5 bases). The CDR3 runs to 14 residues. V was clipped by 0 bases and J by 4 bases, with 8 bases between them. CDR1 is SGHTA, CDR2 FQGNSA, per germline. CDR3 amino acids: CASSLAGDPDTQYF. CDR3 in DNA: TGTGCCAGCAGCTTAGCGGGAGATCCAGATACGCAGTATTTT.

This chain joins TRBV6-5 and TRBJ2-2; the match to TRBD2 covers 8 bases. The CDR3 contains 14 residues. Germline CDR1 is MNHEY and CDR2 is SVGAGI. Trimming cost V 5 bases and J 7 bases; bases outside gene matches: 6. CDR3 loop: CASSLGGADGELFF. In DNA, the CDR3 is TGTGCCAGCAGTCTCGGGGGGGCCGACGGGGAGCTGTTTTTT.

The chain carries TRBV6-1 and TRBJ1-6, with D hard to call. The CDR3 has 15 residues. Trimming removed 5 bases at V and 1 base at J, with 9 bases between. Germline V gene data show CDR1 as MNHNS and CDR2 as SASEGT. The CDR3 loop reads CASSQGRSYNSPLHF. CDR3 sequence (DNA): TGTGCCAGCAGTCAAGGGAGATCCTATAATTCACCCCTCCACTTT.

V is TRBV7-3 and J is TRBJ2-6; D may be TRBD2 (5 bases). V shed 5 bases and J shed 2 bases, with 10 bases lying between them. This CDR3 has 15 residues. The germline V gene encodes CDR1 SGHTA and CDR2 FQGTGA. This CDR3 reads CASSEGLPGANVLTF. The CDR3 coding sequence is TGTGCCAGCAGCGAGGGTCTCCCTGGGGCCAACGTCCTGACTTTC.

This clonotype occurred many times. The gene calls are TRBV6-2 or TRBV6-3 and TRBJ2-7, with D possibly TRBD1 on 5 matching bases. The CDR3 is 13 amino acids. Per germline, CDR1 MNHEY and CDR2 SVGEGT. Trimming stripped 4 bases from V and 5 bases from J, with 12 bases between. The CDR3: CASSSLDSDEQYF. The CDR3 nucleotides read TGTGCCAGCAGTTCCCTCGACAGCGACGAGCAGTACTTC.

This clonotype was seen at least ten times. The chain employs TRBV7-3 and TRBJ2-1; TRBD2 matches at 8 bases. The CDR3 is made up of 17 amino acids. The germline V gene encodes CDR1 SGHTA and CDR2 FQGTGA. Trimming cost V 5 bases and J 2 bases; bases outside gene matches: 11. The CDR3 DNA reads as TGTGCCAGCAGCGAACGAGGTGGGCGGGGGGCCTACAATGAGCAGTTCTTC. This translates into CASSERGGRGAYNEQFF.

This clonotype was observed a handful of times. The chain has TRBV29-1 and TRBJ2-3; 8 positions match TRBD1. This CDR3 has 12 residues. V was pared by 6 bases and J by 1 base, with 0 bases of the junction left unmatched. Per germline, CDR1 SQVTM and CDR2 ANQGSEA. This CDR3 reads CSVDRGTDTQYF. The CDR3 DNA follows: TGCAGCGTGGACAGGGGCACAGATACGCAGTATTTT.

This clonotype was detected only a few times. The rearrangement joins TRBV10-3 to TRBJ1-2; no clear D. CDR1 and CDR2 from the germline V gene are ENHRY and SYGVKD. V shed 5 bases and J shed 0 bases, with 7 bases lying between them. The CDR3 has 13 amino acids. The CDR3 spells CAISPGTNYGYTF. The CDR3 DNA is TGTGCCATCAGTCCCGGGACTAACTATGGCTACACCTTC.

This clonotype has more than one count but fewer than ten. The chain is built from TRBV7-6 and TRBJ2-1; 13 bases are a match to TRBD2. The CDR3 runs to 15 residues. V shed 4 bases and J 9 bases; nucleotides not matched to a gene: 6. Germline lookup yields CDR1 SGHVS and CDR2 FNYEAQ. CDR3: CASSSTSGGLGEQFF. The CDR3 DNA reads TGTGCCAGCAGCTCGACTAGCGGGGGGCTGGGTGAGCAGTTCTTC.

This clonotype was detected once. This chain connects TRBV6-2 or TRBV6-3 to TRBJ1-5; no clear D. This CDR3 has 13 residues. With 8 bases removed from V and 7 bases from J, the gap between germline ends came to 15 bases. Germline values: CDR1 MNHEY, CDR2 SVGEGT. The CDR3 nucleotides are TGTGCCAGCGGGGAGAGGTCGCAACAGCCCCAGCATTTT. It translates to CASGERSQQPQHF.

The chain couples TRBV19 to TRBJ2-1; TRBD2 agrees at 12 bases. The CDR3 runs to 15 residues. Unmatched junction bases numbered 4, after V lost 5 bases and J lost 5 bases. CDR1 is LNHDA and CDR2 is SQIVND in the germline V gene (reference sequence). This CDR3 is CASSVGLAGNNEQFF. CDR3 coding DNA: TGTGCCAGTAGTGTCGGACTAGCGGGGAACAATGAGCAGTTCTTC.

The sample holds many counts of this clonotype. This chain joins TRBV6-2 or TRBV6-3 and TRBJ2-5, with 9 bases aligning to TRBD2. This CDR3 is 16 amino acids long. Trimming at V came to 4 bases and at J to 2 bases, leaving 8 bases not matched to a gene. The germline gives CDR1 MNHEY, CDR2 SVGEGT. The CDR3 here is CASSSRRLADQETQYF. The CDR3 nucleotides read TGTGCCAGCAGTTCTAGGAGACTAGCGGATCAAGAGACCCAGTACTTC.

The V gene is TRBV20-1, the J gene TRBJ2-1; 9 bases are a match to TRBD2. Per the germline V gene, CDR1 is DFQATT and CDR2 is SNEGSKA (reference sequence). The CDR3 loop spans 15 amino acids. The ends lost 0 bases at V and 12 bases at J; junction bases unmatched: 12. The CDR3 DNA sequence: TGCAGTGCTAGAGACCTCAATAGCGGGAGTAGCGTGCAGTTCTTC. It specifies CSARDLNSGSSVQFF.

This chain uses TRBV19 with TRBJ2-4; weak D call: TRBD1 (5 bases). Looked up from germline, CDR1 is LNHDA and CDR2 is SQIVND (reference sequence). The CDR3 extends over 14 amino acids. Trimming left V 6 bases short and J 8 bases short, with 17 bases between. The CDR3 reads CASRELRDFYIQYF. As DNA, the CDR3 is TGTGCCAGTAGGGAACTCAGGGATTTCTACATTCAGTACTTC.

The J gene is TRBJ2-1, the V gene TRBV5-1; 9 bases line up with TRBD1. The CDR3 contains 15 residues. V lost 1 base to trimming and J lost 7 bases; unmatched junction nucleotides: 6. Germline CDR1 and CDR2: SGHRS and YFSETQ. The CDR3 DNA follows: TGCGCCAGCAGCTTGACAGGGGGCGGTGGGAATGAGCAGTTCTTC. Translated: CASSLTGGGGNEQFF.

This clonotype was seen more than once but under ten times. The chain uses TRBV10-3 and TRBJ1-1; weak D call: TRBD1 (6 bases). Trimming pared 0 bases from V and 5 bases from J, leaving 10 bases between. CDR3 length: 14 amino acids. CDR1 and CDR2 (germline): ENHRY, SYGVKD. CDR3 loop: CAISESGGRTEAFF. The CDR3 DNA reads as TGTGCCATCAGTGAGTCGGGGGGCCGAACTGAAGCTTTCTTT.

This clonotype has just a few counts. The chain joins TRBV7-9 to TRBJ1-1; D is uncertain. CDR3 length: 15 amino acids. CDR1 is SEHNR and CDR2 is FQNEAQ in the germline V gene (reference sequence). V was clipped by 3 bases and J by 4 bases, with 15 bases between them. CDR3 residues: CASSFPEGFATEAFF. Written as DNA, the CDR3 is TGTGCCAGCAGCTTTCCGGAGGGTTTTGCCACTGAAGCTTTCTTT. The variable domain in full, with the rest retrieved from reference TRBV7-9 and TRBJ1-1, is DTGVSQNPRHKITKRGQNVTFRCDPISEHNRLYWYRQTLGQGPEFLTYFQNEAQLEKSRLLSDRFSAERPKGSFSTLEIQRTEQGDSAMYLCASSFPEGFATEAFFGQGTRLTVV.

This clonotype turned up a few times. V is TRBV7-9 and J is TRBJ1-6; 8 bases are shared with TRBD1. The CDR3 runs to 15 residues. From germline, CDR1 is SEHNR and CDR2 FQNEAQ (reference sequence). Trimming cost V 6 bases and J 9 bases; bases outside gene matches: 10. CDR3 residues: CASSGQGAIGSPLHF. The CDR3 DNA sequence: TGTGCCAGCAGTGGTCAGGGGGCTATTGGTTCACCCCTCCACTTT.

This clonotype came up a few times. The V call is TRBV29-1, the J call TRBJ2-5; D is perhaps TRBD2 (5 bases). Germline V gene sequence: CDR1 SQVTM, CDR2 ANQGSEA. The CDR3 loop spans 12 amino acids. V lost 4 bases and J lost 4, with 10 bases in between. CDR3 residues: CSVGSGRETQYF. The CDR3 DNA is TGCAGCGTTGGGTCGGGAAGAGAGACCCAGTACTTC. Together with reference TRBV29-1 and TRBJ2-5, the CDR3 gives the full variable domain: SAVISQKPSRDICQRGTSLTIQCQVDSQVTMMFWYRQQPGQSLTLIATANQGSEATYESGFVIDKFPISRPNLTFSTLTVSNMSPEDSSIYLCSVGSGRETQYFGPGTRLLVL.

The chain joins TRBV28 to TRBJ2-5, with TRBD2 as a possible D gene (6 bases). Germline V lookup: CDR1 MDHEN, CDR2 SYDVKM. V was cut by 6 bases and J by 4 bases, with 21 bases left in between. The CDR3 spans 16 residues. The CDR3 region is CASSLDGRANRETQYF. In DNA, the CDR3 is TGTGCCAGCAGCCTAGACGGGAGAGCGAATAGAGAGACCCAGTACTTC.

This clonotype was seen repeatedly, ten times or more. The V call is TRBV7-8, the J call TRBJ2-7; 8 nucleotides line up with TRBD2. CDR1 and CDR2 (germline): SGHVS, FQNEAQ. After removal of 4 bases from V and 0 bases from J, the junction contained 8 bases not matched to a gene. This CDR3 is 16 amino acids long. The CDR3 DNA sequence: TGTGCCAGCAGCTCCCAGGGAAGCGGGGGCTCCTACGAGCAGTACTTC. Translation gives CASSSQGSGGSYEQYF.

This chain joins TRBV3-1 and TRBJ2-7; a possible D gene is TRBD2 (6 bases). V was pared by 1 base and J by 2 bases, with 9 bases between. In germline, CDR1 is LGHDT, CDR2 YNNKEL (reference sequence). This CDR3 is 14 amino acids long. CDR3 coding DNA: TGTGCCAGCAGCCAAGGGGGGGATCCCTACGAGCAGTACTTC. Translated: CASSQGGDPYEQYF.

This clonotype was observed at least ten times. The chain uses TRBV27 and TRBJ2-1; D is undetermined. V was pared by 8 bases and J by 2 bases, with 7 bases between. CDR1 and CDR2 (germline): MNHEY, SMNVEV (reference sequence). This CDR3 is built from 12 residues. Written as DNA, the CDR3 is TGTGCCAGCGGGGTGGCCTACAATGAGCAGTTCTTC. Translating gives CASGVAYNEQFF.

This clonotype was seen repeatedly, ten times or more. The rearrangement joins TRBV12-3 or TRBV12-4 to TRBJ2-6; no firm D call. V was shortened by 7 bases and J by 4 bases, with 11 bases between the two germline ends. CDR3 length: 14 residues. The CDR3 loop reads CASTRGAGANVLTF. CDR3 nucleotides: TGTGCCAGCACCCGCGGTGCAGGGGCCAACGTCCTGACTTTC.

This clonotype was recorded at least ten times. The rearrangement links TRBV19 to TRBJ1-2; no clear D. V was trimmed by 7 bases and J by 5 bases, leaving 14 bases between them. This CDR3 region has 13 residues. Germline assignment: CDR1 LNHDA and CDR2 SQIVND (reference sequence). The CDR3 DNA reads as TGTGCCAGTACCTCAGGTGGATCATATGGCTACACCTTC. Translation gives CASTSGGSYGYTF.

Comments on this clonotype: One base away lies a much larger clone, so this may be a sequencing read error. J is TRBJ1-5 and V is TRBV6-2 or TRBV6-3; 9 bases fit TRBD1. The length of the CDR3 is 15 residues. The germline CDR1 and CDR2 sequences are MNHEY and SVGEGT. CDR3 coding DNA: TGTGCCAGCAGTTACAGGGACAGGGATAATCATCCCCAGCATTTT. This codes for CASSYRDRDNHPQHF.

V gene TRBV27 combines with J gene TRBJ2-3; D could derive from TRBD1 or TRBD2 (5 bases each). Trimming shortened V by 5 bases and J by 9 bases, and 24 bases separated the two germline ends. This CDR3 spans 16 amino acids. Germline-derived CDR1 and CDR2 are MNHEY and SMNVEV (reference sequence). The CDR3 DNA reads as TGTGCCAGCAGTCCGAACCGGGACCAAGGGGTCGGGACGCAGTATTTT. It translates to CASSPNRDQGVGTQYF.

This clonotype was recorded many times. This chain connects TRBV6-1 to TRBJ2-5, with TRBD1 matching 8 bases. Germline-derived CDR1 and CDR2 are MNHNS and SASEGT. V dropped 4 bases and J dropped 5; count of bases not matched to a gene: 9. The CDR3 is 15 residues long. Here the CDR3 DNA reads TGTGCCAGCAGTGTGGAACCAGGGGGCGCGGAGACCCAGTACTTC. It yields the protein CASSVEPGGAETQYF.